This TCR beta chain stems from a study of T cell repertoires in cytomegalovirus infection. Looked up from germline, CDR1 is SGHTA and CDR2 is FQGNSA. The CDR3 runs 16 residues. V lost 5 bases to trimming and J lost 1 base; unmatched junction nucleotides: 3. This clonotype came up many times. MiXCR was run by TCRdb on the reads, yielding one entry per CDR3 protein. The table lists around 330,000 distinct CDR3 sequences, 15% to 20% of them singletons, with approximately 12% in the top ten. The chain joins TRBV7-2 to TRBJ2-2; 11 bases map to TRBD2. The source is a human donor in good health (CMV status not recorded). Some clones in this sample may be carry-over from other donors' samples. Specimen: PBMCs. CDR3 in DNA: TGTGCCAGCAGCACCGGACTAGCGGGGAACACCGGGGAGCTGTTTTTT. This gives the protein CASSTGLAGNTGELFF.